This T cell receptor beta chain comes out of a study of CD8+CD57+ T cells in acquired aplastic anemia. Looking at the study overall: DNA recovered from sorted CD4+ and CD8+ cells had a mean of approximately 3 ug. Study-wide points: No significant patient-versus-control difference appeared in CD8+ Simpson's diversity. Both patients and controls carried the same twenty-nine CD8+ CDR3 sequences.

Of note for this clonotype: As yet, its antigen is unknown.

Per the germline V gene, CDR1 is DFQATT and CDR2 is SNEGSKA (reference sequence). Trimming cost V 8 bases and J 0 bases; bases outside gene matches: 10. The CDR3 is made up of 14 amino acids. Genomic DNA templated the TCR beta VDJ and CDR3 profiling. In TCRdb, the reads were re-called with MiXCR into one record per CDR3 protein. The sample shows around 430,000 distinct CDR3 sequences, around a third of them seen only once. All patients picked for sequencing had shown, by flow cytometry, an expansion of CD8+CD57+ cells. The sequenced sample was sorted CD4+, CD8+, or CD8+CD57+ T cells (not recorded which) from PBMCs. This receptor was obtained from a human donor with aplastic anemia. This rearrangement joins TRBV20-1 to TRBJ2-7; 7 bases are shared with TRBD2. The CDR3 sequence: CSRGGSGFSYEQYF. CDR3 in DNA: TGCAGTCGAGGCGGTAGCGGGTTCTCCTACGAGCAGTACTTC.